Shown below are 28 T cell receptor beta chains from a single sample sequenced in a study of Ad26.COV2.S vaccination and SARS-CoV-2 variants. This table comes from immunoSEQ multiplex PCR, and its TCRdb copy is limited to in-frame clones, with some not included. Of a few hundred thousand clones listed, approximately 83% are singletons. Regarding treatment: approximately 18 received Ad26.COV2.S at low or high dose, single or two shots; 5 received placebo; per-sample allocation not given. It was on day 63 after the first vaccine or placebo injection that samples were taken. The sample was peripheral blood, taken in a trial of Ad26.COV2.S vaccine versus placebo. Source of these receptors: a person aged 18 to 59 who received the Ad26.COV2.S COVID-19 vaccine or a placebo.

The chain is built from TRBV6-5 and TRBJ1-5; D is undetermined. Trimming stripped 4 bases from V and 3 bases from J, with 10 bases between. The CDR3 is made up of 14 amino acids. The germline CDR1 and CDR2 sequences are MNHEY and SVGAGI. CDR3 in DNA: TGTGCCAGCAGTTCTGTGTCTCTCAATCAGCCCCAGCATTTT. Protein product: CASSSVSLNQPQHF.

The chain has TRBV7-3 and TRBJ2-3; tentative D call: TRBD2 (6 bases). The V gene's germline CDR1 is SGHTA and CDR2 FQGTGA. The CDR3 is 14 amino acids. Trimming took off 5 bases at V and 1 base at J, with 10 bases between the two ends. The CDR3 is CASSRDSGTDTQYF. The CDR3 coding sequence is TGTGCCAGCAGCCGGGACTCCGGCACAGATACGCAGTATTTT.

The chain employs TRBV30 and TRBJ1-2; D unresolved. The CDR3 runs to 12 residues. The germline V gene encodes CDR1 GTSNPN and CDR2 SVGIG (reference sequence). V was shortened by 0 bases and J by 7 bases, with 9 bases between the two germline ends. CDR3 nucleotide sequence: TGTGCCTGGAGTGTCAGGACGTTTGGCTACACCTTC. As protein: CAWSVRTFGYTF.

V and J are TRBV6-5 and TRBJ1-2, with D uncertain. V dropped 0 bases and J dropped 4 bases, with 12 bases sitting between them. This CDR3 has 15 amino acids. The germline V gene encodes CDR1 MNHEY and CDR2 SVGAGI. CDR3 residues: CASSYSTNSFYGYTF. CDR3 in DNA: TGTGCCAGCAGTTACTCGACTAACAGTTTCTATGGCTACACCTTC.

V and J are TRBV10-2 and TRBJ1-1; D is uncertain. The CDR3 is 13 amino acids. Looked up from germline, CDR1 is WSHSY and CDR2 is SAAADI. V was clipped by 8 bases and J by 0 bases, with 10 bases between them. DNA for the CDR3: TGCGCCAGCGGTCCCTCAGTGAACACTGAAGCTTTCTTT. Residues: CASGPSVNTEAFF.

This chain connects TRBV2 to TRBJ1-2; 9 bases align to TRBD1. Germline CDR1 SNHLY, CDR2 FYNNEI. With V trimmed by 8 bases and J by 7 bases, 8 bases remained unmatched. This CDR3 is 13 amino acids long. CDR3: CASGGQGTTGYTF. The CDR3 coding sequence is TGTGCCAGCGGGGGACAGGGAACCACTGGCTACACCTTC.

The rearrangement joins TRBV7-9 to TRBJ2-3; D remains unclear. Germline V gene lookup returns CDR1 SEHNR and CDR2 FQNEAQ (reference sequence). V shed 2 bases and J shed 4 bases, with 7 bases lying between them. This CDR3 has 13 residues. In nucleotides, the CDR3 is TGTGCCAGCAGCTTATCGGTCGCAGATACGCAGTATTTT. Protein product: CASSLSVADTQYF. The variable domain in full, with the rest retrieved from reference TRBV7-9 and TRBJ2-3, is DTGVSQNPRHKITKRGQNVTFRCDPISEHNRLYWYRQTLGQGPEFLTYFQNEAQLEKSRLLSDRFSAERPKGSFSTLEIQRTEQGDSAMYLCASSLSVADTQYFGPGTRLTVL.

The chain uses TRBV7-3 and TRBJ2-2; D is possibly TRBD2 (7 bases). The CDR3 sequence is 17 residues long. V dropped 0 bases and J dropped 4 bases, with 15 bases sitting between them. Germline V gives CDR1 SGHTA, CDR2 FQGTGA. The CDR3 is CASSLTLAGAVTGELFF. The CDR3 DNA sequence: TGTGCCAGCAGCTTAACCCTCGCGGGGGCGGTCACCGGGGAGCTGTTTTTT.

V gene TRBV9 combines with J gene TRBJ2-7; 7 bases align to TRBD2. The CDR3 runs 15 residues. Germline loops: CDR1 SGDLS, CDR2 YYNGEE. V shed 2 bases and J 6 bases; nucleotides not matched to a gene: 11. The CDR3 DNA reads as TGTGCCAGCAGCGTTCTAGCGGATCCCTCTGCCGAGCAGTACTTC. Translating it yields CASSVLADPSAEQYF.

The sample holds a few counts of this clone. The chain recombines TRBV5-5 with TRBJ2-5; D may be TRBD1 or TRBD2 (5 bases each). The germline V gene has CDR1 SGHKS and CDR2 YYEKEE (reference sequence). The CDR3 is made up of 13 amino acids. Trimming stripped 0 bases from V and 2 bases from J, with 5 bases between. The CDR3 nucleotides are TGTGCCAGCAGCTTGGGGGGGCAAGAGACCCAGTACTTC. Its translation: CASSLGGQETQYF.

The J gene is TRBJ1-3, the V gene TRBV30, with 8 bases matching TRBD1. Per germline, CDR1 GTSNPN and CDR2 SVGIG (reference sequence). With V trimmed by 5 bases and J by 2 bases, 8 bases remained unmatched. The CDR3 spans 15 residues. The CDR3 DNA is TGTGCCTGGGCCAACAGGGGGGGGGCTGGAAACACCATATATTTT. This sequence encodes CAWANRGGAGNTIYF.

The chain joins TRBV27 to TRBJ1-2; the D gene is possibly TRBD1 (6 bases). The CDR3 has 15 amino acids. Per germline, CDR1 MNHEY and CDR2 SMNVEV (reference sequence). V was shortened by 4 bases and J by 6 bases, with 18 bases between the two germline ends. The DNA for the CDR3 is TGTGCCAGCAGTTCCTCTCGGACAGATAAGAATGGCTACACCTTC. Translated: CASSSSRTDKNGYTF.

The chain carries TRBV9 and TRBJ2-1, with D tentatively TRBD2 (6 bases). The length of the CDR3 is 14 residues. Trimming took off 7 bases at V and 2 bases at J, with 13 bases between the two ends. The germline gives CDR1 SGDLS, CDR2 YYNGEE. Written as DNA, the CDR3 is TGTGCCAGCGCGGGGTACCAAACCTACAATGAGCAGTTCTTC. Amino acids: CASAGYQTYNEQFF.

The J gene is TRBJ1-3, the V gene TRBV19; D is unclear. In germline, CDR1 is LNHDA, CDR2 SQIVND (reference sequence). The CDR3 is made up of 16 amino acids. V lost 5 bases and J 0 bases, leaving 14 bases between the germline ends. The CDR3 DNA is TGTGCCAGTAGTGCCTTCCTAAATCCCTCTGGAAACACCATATATTTT. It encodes CASSAFLNPSGNTIYF.

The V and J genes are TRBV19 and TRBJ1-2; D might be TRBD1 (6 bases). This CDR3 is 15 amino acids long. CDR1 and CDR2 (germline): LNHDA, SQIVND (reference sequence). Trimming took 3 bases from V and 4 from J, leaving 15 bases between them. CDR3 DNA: TGTGCCAGTAGTATTGGTGAAGGGGGGAGCTATGGCTACACCTTC. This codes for CASSIGEGGSYGYTF.

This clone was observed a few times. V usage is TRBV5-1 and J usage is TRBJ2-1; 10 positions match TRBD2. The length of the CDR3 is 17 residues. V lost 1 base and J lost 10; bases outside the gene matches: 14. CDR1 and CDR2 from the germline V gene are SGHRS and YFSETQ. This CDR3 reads CASSLHIGTSVALEQFF. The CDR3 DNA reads TGCGCCAGCAGCTTGCATATCGGGACTAGCGTGGCCCTCGAGCAGTTCTTC.

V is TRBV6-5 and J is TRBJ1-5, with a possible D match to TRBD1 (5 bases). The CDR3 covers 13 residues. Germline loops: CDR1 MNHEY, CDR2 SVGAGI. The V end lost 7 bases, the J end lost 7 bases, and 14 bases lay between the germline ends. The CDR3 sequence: CASNSAGEQPQHF. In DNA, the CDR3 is TGTGCCAGCAACTCGGCGGGGGAACAGCCCCAGCATTTT.

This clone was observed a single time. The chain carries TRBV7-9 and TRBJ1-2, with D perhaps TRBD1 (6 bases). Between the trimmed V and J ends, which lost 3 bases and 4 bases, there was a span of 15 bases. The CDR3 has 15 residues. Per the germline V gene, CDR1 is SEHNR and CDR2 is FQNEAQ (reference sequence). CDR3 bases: TGTGCCAGCAGCTTCTTGGGGGCGCGGGCCTATGGCTACACCTTC. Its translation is CASSFLGARAYGYTF.

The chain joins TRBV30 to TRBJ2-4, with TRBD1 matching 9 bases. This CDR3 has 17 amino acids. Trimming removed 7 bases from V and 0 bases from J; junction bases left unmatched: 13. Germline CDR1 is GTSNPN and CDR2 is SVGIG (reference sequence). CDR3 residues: CAFSPGTGTIAKNIQYF. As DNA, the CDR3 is TGTGCCTTTAGCCCCGGGACAGGGACCATAGCCAAAAACATTCAGTACTTC.

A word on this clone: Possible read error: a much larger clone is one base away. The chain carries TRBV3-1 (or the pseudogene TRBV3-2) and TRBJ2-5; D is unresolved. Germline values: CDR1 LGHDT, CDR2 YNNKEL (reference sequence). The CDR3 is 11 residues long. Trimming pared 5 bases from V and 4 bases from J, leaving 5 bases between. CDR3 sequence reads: CASSLGETQYF. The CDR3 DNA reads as TGTGCCAGCAGCTTGGGAGAGACCCAGTACTTC.

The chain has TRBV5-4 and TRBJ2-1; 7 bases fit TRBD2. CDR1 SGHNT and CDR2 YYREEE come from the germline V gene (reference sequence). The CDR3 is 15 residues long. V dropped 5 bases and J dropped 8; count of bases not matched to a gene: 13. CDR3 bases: TGTGCCAGCAGTGGGCGGGAGAAATCAGTCTATGAGCAGTTCTTC. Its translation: CASSGREKSVYEQFF.

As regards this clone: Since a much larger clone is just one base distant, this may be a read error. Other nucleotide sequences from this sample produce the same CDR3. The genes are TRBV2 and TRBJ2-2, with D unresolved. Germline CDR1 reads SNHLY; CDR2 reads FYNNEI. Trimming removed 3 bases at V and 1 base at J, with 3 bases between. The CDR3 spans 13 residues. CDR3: CASSEGNTGELFF. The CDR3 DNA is TGTGCCAGCAGTGAGGGGAACACCGGGGAGCTGTTTTTT.

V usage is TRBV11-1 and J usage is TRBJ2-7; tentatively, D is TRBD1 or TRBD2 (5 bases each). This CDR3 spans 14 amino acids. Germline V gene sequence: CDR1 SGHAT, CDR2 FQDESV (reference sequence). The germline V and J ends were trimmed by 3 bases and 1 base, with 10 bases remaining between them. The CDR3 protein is CASSLWDGSYEQYF. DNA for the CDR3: TGTGCCAGCAGCTTGTGGGACGGATCCTACGAGCAGTACTTC.

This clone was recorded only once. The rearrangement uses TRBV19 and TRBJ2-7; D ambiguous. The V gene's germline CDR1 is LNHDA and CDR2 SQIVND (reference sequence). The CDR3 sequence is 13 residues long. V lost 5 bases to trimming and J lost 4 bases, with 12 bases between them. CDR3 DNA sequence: TGTGCCAGTAGTGAGGTCCAGTCTTACGAGCAGTACTTC. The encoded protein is CASSEVQSYEQYF.

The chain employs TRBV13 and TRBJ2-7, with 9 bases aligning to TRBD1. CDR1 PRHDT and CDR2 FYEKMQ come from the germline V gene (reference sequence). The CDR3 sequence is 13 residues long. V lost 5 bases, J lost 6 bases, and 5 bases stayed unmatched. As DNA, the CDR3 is TGTGCCAGCAGCGAAGAGGACAGGGGCGAGCAGTACTTC. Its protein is CASSEEDRGEQYF. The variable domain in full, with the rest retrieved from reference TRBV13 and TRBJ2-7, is AAGVIQSPRHLIKEKRETATLKCYPIPRHDTVYWYQQGPGQDPQFLISFYEKMQSDKGSIPDRFSAQQFSDYHSELNMSSLELGDSALYFCASSEEDRGEQYFGPGTRLTVT.

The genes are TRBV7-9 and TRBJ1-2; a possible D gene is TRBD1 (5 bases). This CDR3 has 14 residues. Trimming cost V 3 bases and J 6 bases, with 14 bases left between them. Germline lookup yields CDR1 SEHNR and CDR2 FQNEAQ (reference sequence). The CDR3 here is CASSFNLGGDGYTF. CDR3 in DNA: TGTGCCAGCAGCTTCAACTTAGGAGGGGATGGCTACACCTTC.

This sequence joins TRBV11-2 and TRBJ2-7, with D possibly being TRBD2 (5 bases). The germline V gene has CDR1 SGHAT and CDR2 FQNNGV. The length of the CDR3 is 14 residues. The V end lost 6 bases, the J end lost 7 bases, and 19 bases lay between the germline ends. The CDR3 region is CASRKIGEQGEQYF. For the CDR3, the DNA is TGTGCCAGCAGGAAGATCGGGGAGCAAGGTGAGCAGTACTTC.

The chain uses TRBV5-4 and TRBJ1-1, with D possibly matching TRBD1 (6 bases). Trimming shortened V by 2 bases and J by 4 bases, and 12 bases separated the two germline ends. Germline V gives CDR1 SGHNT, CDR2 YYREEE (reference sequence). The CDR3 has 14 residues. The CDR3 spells CASSFRGSGTEAFF. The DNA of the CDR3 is TGTGCCAGCAGCTTCAGGGGTTCAGGCACTGAAGCTTTCTTT.